This T cell receptor beta chain was recorded in a study of blood T cell repertoires in COVID-19 (dated by TCRdb to between 2020 and 2021). Notes on the research overall: Collaborator samples came from the United States, Italy and Spain and covered acute and convalescent phases of COVID-19. The material from the prospective study consisted of cDNA or gDNA derived from T cells, B-cell-depleted T cells, or PBMCs. Deeply sampled blood TCRbeta repertoires from subjects exposed to, actively infected with, or recovered from COVID-19 were included in the dataset. The repertoires were made available in a free public database intended to serve as a resource for research on the immune response to SARS-CoV-2. Samples were obtained from the ongoing ImmuneRACE study (first 160 participants) and from 1,000 to 1,500 subjects provided by 6 global collaborators. Nearly every sample came with metadata listing a de-identified subject ID, COVID-19 status, age in years and sex. HLA class I and class II types, where available, came from metadata supplied by the sample provider rather than from assay-based typing. The paper as a whole reports these results and caveats: How much clinical and demographic metadata was included differed by source and by participant, and the metadata was provided uncurated.

Spanning cysteine to phenylalanine, the CDR3 consists of 15 amino acids. The DNA shown is the 45-base CDR3, in frame from base 1. Looking up the germline V gene (reference sequence) yields CDR1 MNHEY and CDR2 SMNVEV. From V the trimming removes 6 bases and from J it removes 7 bases, while the gene matches leave 10 bases of the junction unaccounted for. Samples from volunteer blood donors who had recovered from COVID-19 were contributed by a second Seattle source. Each collaborating institution followed its own protocols to collect whole blood in K2EDTA tubes. Collaborator samples were shipped for TCRbeta analysis as frozen whole blood, isolated PBMCs, or DNA extracted from either sample type. About this clone itself: Its cognate antigen has yet to be identified. No quality values exist for individual bases; no much larger clone is one base distant.

TCRbeta CDR3 regions were amplified from genomic DNA using the immunoSEQ Assay, a bias-controlled multiplex PCR. Under the source paper's analysis protocol: The number of nucleated cells in each sample was estimated from the amplification of reference gene primers within the assay. To quantify the absolute abundance of each unique TCRbeta CDR3 rearrangement, sequence reads were collapsed and filtered. For each sample, productive Simpson clonality was calculated as the square root of Simpson's diversity index over productive rearrangements. TCRdb obtained this table from immuneACCESS and retained in-frame rearrangements with V and J assigned. These tables miss some clones; where compared with another copy, unresolved V genes account for less than half of the shortfall, and the remainder is unexplained. From that table come the V and J calls and clone size; the DNA was used to work out D and trimming. In this sample the table shows 200,000 to 250,000 clones, roughly 86% of which occur a single time. The ten largest clones capture about 1.7% of the sample.

This TCR was sampled from a woman aged 60-75 years who had recovered from COVID-19. The sample consisted of peripheral blood. The chain is encoded by TRBV27 joined to TRBJ1-3, and 9 junctional nucleotides match TRBD1. The nucleotide sequence reads as follows: TGTGCCAGCAGCCTTGGGACAGGGAGCGGCAACACCATATATTTT. This yields the protein CASSLGTGSGNTIYF.